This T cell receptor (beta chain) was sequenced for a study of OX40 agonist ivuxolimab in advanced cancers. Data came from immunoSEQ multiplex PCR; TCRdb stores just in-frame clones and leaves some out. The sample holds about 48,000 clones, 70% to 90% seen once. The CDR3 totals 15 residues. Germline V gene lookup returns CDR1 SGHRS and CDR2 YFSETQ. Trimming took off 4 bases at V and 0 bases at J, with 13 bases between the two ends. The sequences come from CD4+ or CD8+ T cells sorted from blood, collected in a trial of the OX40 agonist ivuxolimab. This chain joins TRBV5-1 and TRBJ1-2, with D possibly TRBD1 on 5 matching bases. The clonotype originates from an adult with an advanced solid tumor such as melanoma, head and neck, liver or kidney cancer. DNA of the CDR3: TGCGCCAGCAGCCTGGGGGGGACCACTAACTATGGCTACACCTTC. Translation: CASSLGGTTNYGYTF.